This T cell receptor beta chain was recovered during a study of cytomegalovirus exposure and HLA in healthy donors. From germline, CDR1 is DFQATT and CDR2 SNEGSKA (reference sequence). The CDR3 consists of 11 residues. In the case of this clone: The germline gene is not matched at one end of the junction; a read error may be the cause. This same CDR3 is encoded by further DNA sequences in the sample.

PCR involved 60 Vbeta and 13 Jbeta primers. Clones were sequenced by immunoSEQ multiplex PCR, and TCRdb holds only the in-frame ones, with some missing. The sample has about 120,000 clones; about 79% are singletons. The receptor's source is a young man in good health and CMV-seropositive. The specimen sequenced was PBMCs. J is TRBJ2-7 and V is TRBV20-1; perhaps TRBD2 as D (6 bases). CDR3 amino acids: CSASEGYEQYF. The CDR3 bases are TGCAGCGCTAGCGAGGGCTACGAGCAGTACTTC.